This T cell receptor beta chain was found in a study of T cells in Graves' hyperthyroidism and ophthalmopathy. Amplification yielded TCR beta CDR3 regions, with RNA transcripts as the source. Carried out on the TCR CDR3, a first-round RT-PCR used the HTBI primer set. TCRdb passed the multiplex PCR reads through MiXCR, listing each CDR3 protein once. In the table there are about 200,000 distinct CDR3 sequences, approximately 16% of which are singletons. The authors deemed Graves' hyperthyroidism stable absent ophthalmopathy progression within 18 months. Germline loops: CDR1 SGDLS, CDR2 YYNGEE. V trimming: 6 bases; J trimming: 1 base; junction bases outside the gene matches: 2. This CDR3 region has 13 residues.

Specimen: blood. The TCR comes from a man aged 35 to 55 with Graves' hyperthyroidism. V is TRBV9 and J is TRBJ2-3, with TRBD2 identical over 7 bases. CDR3 in amino acids: CASNRGGTDTQYF. CDR3 coding DNA: TGTGCCAGCAACCGGGGGGGCACAGATACGCAGTATTTT.